This T cell receptor (beta chain) was observed in a study of T cell repertoires in cytomegalovirus infection. Study-level information: Based on public TCR beta signatures, there were indications of CMV infection and of a matching HLA type.

V lost 4 bases, J lost 5 bases, and 5 bases stayed unmatched. Germline assignment: CDR1 SGHTA and CDR2 FQGNSA. The CDR3 consists of 14 residues. This clonotype has a handful of counts. TCRdb called the reads again in MiXCR, with one record for every CDR3 protein. The sample shows roughly 180,000 distinct CDR3 sequences, about a sixth of them seen only once. The gene calls are TRBV7-2 and TRBJ2-7; 10 positions agree with TRBD2. Sequences were obtained from CD8+ T cells from PBMCs. The clonotype originates from a human donor in good health (CMV status not recorded). Some clones in this sample may be carry-over from other donors' samples. The CDR3 loop is CASSYSLAGNEQYF. The CDR3 DNA sequence: TGTGCCAGCAGCTACTCACTAGCGGGGAACGAGCAGTACTTC.